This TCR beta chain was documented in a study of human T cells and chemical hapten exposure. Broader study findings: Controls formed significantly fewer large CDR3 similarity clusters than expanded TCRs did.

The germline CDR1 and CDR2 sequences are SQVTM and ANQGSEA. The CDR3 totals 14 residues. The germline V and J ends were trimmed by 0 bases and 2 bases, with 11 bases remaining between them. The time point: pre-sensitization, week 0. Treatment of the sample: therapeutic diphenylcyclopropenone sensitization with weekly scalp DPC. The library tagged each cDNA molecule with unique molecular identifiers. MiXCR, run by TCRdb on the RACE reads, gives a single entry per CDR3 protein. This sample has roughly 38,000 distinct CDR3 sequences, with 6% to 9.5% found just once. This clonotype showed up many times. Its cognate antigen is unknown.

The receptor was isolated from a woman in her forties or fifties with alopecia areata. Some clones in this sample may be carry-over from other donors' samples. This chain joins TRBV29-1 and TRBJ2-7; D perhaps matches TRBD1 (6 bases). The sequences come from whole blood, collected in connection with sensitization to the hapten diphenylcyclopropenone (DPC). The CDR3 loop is CSVEDRQGTYEQYF. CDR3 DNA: TGCAGCGTTGAAGATCGGCAGGGGACCTACGAGCAGTACTTC.